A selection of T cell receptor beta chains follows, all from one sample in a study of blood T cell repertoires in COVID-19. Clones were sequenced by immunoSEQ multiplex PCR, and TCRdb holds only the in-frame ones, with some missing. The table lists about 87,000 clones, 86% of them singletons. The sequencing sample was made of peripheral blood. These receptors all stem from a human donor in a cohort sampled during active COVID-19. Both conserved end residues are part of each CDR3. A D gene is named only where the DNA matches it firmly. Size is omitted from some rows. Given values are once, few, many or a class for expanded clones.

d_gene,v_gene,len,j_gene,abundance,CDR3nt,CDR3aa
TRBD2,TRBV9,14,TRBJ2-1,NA,TGTGCCAGCAGCGTAGAGGGCGGGAGCAATGAGCAGTTCTTC,CASSVEGGSNEQFF
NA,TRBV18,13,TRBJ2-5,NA,TGTGCCAGCTGTGTGTTCGAGGGAGAGACCCAGTACTTC,CASCVFEGETQYF
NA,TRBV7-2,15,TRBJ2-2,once,TGTGCCAGCACCCCAGGGGGGCGCGGCACCGGGGAGCTGTTTTTT,CASTPGGRGTGELFF
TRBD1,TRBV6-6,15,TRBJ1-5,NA,TGTGCCACCGTCGACAGGGAGGTCGGCAATCAGCCCCAGCATTTT,CATVDREVGNQPQHF
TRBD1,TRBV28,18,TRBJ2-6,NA,TGTGCCAGCAGTTTCCGTCCCGGGACAGGATCTGGGGCCAACGTCCTGACTTTC,CASSFRPGTGSGANVLTF
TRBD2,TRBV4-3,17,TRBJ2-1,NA,TGCGCCAGCAGCCAAGCCGGACTAGCGGGGGGGAGGAATGAGCAGTTCTTC,CASSQAGLAGGRNEQFF
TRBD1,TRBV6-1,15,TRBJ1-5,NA,TGTGCCAGCAGTGAGACAGGGGGGCTAGGTCAGCCCCAGCATTTT,CASSETGGLGQPQHF
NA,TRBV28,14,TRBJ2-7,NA,TGTGCCAGCAGCCCCCCTGATAGCTCCTACGAGCAGTACTTC,CASSPPDSSYEQYF
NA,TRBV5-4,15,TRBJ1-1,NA,TGTGCCAGCAGCTCGACCTGGACAGCTAACACTGAAGCTTTCTTT,CASSSTWTANTEAFF
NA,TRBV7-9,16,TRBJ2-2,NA,TGTGCCAGCAGCTTAATCCCGTGGTCGGACACCGGGGAGCTGTTTTTT,CASSLIPWSDTGELFF
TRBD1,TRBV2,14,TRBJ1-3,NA,TGTGCCAGCAGGAACAGGGGGGGAGGAAACACCATATATTTT,CASRNRGGGNTIYF
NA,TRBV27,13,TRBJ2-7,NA,TGTGCCAGCAGTTTAGGCCTCTCCTACGAGCAGTACTTC,CASSLGLSYEQYF
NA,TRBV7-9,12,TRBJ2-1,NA,TGTGCCAGCAGTAGGGGTTACAATGAGCAGTTCTTC,CASSRGYNEQFF
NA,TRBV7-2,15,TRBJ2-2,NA,TGTGCCAGCAGCCAGACAGGAACTATCACCGGGGAGCTGTTTTTT,CASSQTGTITGELFF
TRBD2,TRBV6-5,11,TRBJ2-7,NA,TGTGCCAGCAGAGTAGCGGGGGAGCAGTACTTC,CASRVAGEQYF
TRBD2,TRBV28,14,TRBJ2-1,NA,TGTGCCAGCAGCCTAGGTAGCGGGATACATGAGCAGTTCTTC,CASSLGSGIHEQFF
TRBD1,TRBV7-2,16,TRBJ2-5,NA,TGTGCCAGCAGCGTTGGGGCAGGGGTGGGACAGGAGACCCAGTACTTC,CASSVGAGVGQETQYF
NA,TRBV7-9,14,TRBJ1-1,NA,TGTGCCAGCAGCTTGTACTCGGGGAACACTGAAGCTTTCTTT,CASSLYSGNTEAFF
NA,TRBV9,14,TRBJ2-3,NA,TGTGCCAGCAGCGTAGCGACTACCGCGGATACGCAGTATTTT,CASSVATTADTQYF
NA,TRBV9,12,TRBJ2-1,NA,TGTGCCAGCATCAAACAGGGTGGCGAGCAGTTCTTC,CASIKQGGEQFF
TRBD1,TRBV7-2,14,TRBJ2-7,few,TGTGCCAGCAGCCCTCCCGGACAGGGCAACGAGCAGTACTTC,CASSPPGQGNEQYF
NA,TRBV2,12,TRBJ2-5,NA,TGTGCCAGCAGTTGGGGGCTGGAGACCCAGTACTTC,CASSWGLETQYF
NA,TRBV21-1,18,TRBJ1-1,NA,TGTGCCAGCAGCAACGTCCTGGCGGGGGATCCCTTGAACACTGAAGCTTTCTTT,CASSNVLAGDPLNTEAFF
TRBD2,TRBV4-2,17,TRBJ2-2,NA,TGTGCCAGCAGCCCTCGGGGCGGGAGGGGGAACACCGGGGAGCTGTTTTTT,CASSPRGGRGNTGELFF
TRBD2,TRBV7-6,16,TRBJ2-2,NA,TGTGCCAGCAGCTTAAGAAGCGGGAGGGCCACCGGGGAGCTGTTTTTT,CASSLRSGRATGELFF
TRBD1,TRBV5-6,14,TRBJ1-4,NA,TGTGCCAGCAGCGGCGGGACAGGGGGACGAAAACTGTTTTTT,CASSGGTGGRKLFF
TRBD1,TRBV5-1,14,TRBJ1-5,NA,TGCGCCAGCAGCTTGGGGGCAGGGGGTCAGCCCCAGCATTTT,CASSLGAGGQPQHF
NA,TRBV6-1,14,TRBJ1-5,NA,TGTGCCAGCAGTGAAGGAGGGCGGGATCAGCCCCAGCATTTT,CASSEGGRDQPQHF
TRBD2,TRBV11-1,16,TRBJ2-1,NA,TGTGCCAGCAGCTTATCATCGCTAGCGGGAGGGCGGGAGCAGTTCTTC,CASSLSSLAGGREQFF
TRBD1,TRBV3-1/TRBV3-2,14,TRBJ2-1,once,TGTGCCAGCAGCTCTGGACAGGGGCGGGATGAGCAGTTCTTC,CASSSGQGRDEQFF
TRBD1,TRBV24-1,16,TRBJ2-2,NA,TGTGCCACCGAACACGCGACAGGGGGACACACCGGGGAGCTGTTTTTT,CATEHATGGHTGELFF
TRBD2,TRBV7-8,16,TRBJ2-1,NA,TGTGCCAGCAGCGGACGGACTAGCGGGGCCTACAATGAGCAGTTCTTC,CASSGRTSGAYNEQFF
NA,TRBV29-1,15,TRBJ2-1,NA,TGCAGCTCCCCCCGCCCTGGAGGGACCTACAATGAGCAGTTCTTC,CSSPRPGGTYNEQFF
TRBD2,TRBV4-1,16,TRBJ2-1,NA,TGCGCCAGCGGGAGGATCCTAGCGGGAGGCCCCAATGAGCAGTTCTTC,CASGRILAGGPNEQFF
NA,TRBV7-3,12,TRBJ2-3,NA,TGTGCCAGCAGCTCCGGCACAGATACGCAGTATTTT,CASSSGTDTQYF
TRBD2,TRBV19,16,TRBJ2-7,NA,TGTGCCAGTAGTCCCGGACTAGCGGGCCTTTCCTACGAGCAGTACTTC,CASSPGLAGLSYEQYF
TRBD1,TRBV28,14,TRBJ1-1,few,TGTGCCAGCAGTTTCACAGGGGTGGTCACTGAAGCTTTCTTT,CASSFTGVVTEAFF
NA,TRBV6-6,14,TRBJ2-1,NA,TGTGCCAGCAGTTACCGCAGGGGGGACAATGAGCAGTTCTTC,CASSYRRGDNEQFF